This TCR beta chain is drawn from a study of T cells in Graves' hyperthyroidism and ophthalmopathy. Points from the study as a whole: Ophthalmopathy was separated from stable hyperthyroidism by a 13 V-J model. Model predictions of ophthalmopathy came a median around 7.1 months before onset. Peripheral blood also featured most of the thyroid clonotypes expanded above 0.001.

Details on this clonotype: Its antigen remains unidentified.

Thyroid ultrasound and orbital computed tomography, with clinical symptoms and serum thyroxine and TRAb, informed diagnoses. The TCR beta CDR3 regions underwent amplification using RNA transcripts as the source. When the TCR CDR3 underwent first-round RT-PCR, the HTBI primer set was used. TCRdb ran MiXCR on the multiplex PCR reads and lists one entry per CDR3 protein. The table lists about 510,000 distinct CDR3 sequences, 46% of them singletons. Trimming took off 8 bases at V and 3 bases at J, with 16 bases between the two ends. Germline V gene lookup returns CDR1 LNHNV and CDR2 YYDKDF (reference sequence). The CDR3 is made up of 15 amino acids.

The source of this sequence is an adult woman with Graves' disease, either hyperthyroidism or ophthalmopathy (not recorded which). Sequencing input: peripheral blood or thyroid tissue (not recorded which). V and J are TRBV15 and TRBJ1-4, with D possibly being TRBD1 (6 bases). CDR3 DNA: TGTGCCACCGCGCGAACAGGGTCTCCTAATGAAAAACTGTTTTTT. This codes for CATARTGSPNEKLFF.